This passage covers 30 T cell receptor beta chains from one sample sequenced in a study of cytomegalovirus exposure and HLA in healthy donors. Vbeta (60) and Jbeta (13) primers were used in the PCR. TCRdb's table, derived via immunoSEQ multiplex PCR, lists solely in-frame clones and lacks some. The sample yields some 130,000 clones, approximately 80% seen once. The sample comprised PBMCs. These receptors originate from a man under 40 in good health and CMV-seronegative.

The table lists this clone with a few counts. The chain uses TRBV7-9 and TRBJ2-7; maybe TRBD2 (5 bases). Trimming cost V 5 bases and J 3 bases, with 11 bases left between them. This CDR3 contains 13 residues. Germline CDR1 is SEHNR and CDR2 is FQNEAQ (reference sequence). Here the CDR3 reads CASSRWGDYEQYF. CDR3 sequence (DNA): TGTGCCAGCAGCCGGTGGGGAGACTACGAGCAGTACTTC.

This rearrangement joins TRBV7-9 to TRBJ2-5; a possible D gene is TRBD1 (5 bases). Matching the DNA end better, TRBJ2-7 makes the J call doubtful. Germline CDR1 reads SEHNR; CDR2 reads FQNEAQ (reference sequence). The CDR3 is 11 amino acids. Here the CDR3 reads CASSFTGEQYF. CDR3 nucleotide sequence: TGTGCCAGCAGCTTTACAGGCGAGCAGTACTTC.

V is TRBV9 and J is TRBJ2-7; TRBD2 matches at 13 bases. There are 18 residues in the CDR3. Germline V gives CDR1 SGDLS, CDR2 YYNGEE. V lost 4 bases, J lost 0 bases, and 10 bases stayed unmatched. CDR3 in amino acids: CASSRGLAGATTSYEQYF. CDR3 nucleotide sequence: TGTGCCAGCAGCCGTGGACTAGCGGGAGCCACGACCTCCTACGAGCAGTACTTC.

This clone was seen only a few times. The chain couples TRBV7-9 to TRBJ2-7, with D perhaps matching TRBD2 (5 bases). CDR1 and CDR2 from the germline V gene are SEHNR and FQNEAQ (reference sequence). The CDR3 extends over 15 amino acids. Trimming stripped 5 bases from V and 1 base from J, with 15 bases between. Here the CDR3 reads CASSNGLALSYEQYF. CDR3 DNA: TGTGCCAGCAGCAATGGACTGGCTCTGTCCTACGAGCAGTACTTC.

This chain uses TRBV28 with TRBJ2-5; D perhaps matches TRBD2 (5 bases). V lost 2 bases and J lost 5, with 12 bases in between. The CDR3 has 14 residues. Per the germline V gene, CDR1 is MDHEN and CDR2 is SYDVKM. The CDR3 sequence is CASSLDSSRETQYF. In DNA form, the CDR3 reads TGTGCCAGCAGTTTAGATTCTAGCCGGGAGACCCAGTACTTC.

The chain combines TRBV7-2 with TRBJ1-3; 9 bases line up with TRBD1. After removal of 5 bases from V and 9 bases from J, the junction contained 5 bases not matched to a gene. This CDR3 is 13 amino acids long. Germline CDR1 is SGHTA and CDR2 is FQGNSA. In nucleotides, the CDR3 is TGTGCCAGCAGCACCGGGACAGGGACCACCATATATTTT. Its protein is CASSTGTGTTIYF.

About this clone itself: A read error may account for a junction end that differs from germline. This CDR3 reads CASSFSGKDRQYF. The CDR3, as DNA: TGTGCCAGCAGTTTTTCAGGGAAGGATAGGCAGTATTTT. The V gene is TRBV28, the J gene TRBJ2-3, with D possibly TRBD1 on 5 matching bases. The CDR3 sequence is 13 residues long. Germline V gene sequence: CDR1 MDHEN, CDR2 SYDVKM.

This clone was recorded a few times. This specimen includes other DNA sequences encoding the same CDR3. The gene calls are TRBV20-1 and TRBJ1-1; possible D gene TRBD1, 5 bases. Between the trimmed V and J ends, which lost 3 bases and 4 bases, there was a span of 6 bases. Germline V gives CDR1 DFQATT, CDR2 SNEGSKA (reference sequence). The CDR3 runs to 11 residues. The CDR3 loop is CSASQGTEAFF. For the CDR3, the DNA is TGCAGTGCTAGTCAGGGCACTGAAGCTTTCTTT.

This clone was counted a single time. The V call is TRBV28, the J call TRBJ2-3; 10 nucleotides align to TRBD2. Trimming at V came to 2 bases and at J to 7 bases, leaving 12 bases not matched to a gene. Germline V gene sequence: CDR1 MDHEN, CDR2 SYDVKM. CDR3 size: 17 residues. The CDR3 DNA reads TGTGCCAGCAGTTTAGGGGGGGGGCTAGCGGGAGAGTATACGCAGTATTTT. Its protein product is CASSLGGGLAGEYTQYF. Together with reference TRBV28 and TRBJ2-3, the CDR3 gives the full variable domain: DVKVTQSSRYLVKRTGEKVFLECVQDMDHENMFWYRQDPGLGLRLIYFSYDVKMKEKGDIPEGYSVSREKKERFSLILESASTNQTSMYLCASSLGGGLAGEYTQYFGPGTRLTVL.

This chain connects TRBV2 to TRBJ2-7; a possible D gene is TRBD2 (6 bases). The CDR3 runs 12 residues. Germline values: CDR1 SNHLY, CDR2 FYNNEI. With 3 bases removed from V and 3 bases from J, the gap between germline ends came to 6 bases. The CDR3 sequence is CASSDGSYEQYF. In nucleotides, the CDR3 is TGTGCCAGCAGTGACGGGAGCTACGAGCAGTACTTC.

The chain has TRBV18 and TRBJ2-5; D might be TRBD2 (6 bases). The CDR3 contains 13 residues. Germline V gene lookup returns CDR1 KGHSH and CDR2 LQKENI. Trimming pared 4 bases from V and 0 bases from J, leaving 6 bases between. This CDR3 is CASSRLDQETQYF. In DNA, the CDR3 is TGTGCCAGCTCACGACTAGACCAAGAGACCCAGTACTTC.

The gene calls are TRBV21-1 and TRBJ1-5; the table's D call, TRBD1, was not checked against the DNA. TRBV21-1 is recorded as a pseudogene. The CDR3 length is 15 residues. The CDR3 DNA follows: TGTGCCAGCAGCCCCAGGGGACACCCTAATCAGCCCCAGCATTTT. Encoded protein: CASSPRGHPNQPQHF.

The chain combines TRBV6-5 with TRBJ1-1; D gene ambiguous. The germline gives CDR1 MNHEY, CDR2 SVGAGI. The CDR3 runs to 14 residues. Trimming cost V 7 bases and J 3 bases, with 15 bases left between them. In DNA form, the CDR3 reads TGTGCCAGCATCTCTCGGGGTGTGGACACTGAAGCTTTCTTT. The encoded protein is CASISRGVDTEAFF.

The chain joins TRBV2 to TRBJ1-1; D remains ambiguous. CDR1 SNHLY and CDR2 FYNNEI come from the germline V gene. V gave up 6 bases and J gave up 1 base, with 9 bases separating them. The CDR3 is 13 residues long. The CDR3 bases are TGTGCCAGCAGCGCGGATAAGAACACTGAAGCTTTCTTT. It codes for CASSADKNTEAFF.

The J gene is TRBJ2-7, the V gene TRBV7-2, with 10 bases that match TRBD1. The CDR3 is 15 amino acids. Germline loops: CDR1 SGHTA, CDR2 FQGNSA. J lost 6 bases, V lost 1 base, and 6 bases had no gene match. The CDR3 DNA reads TGTGCCAGCAGCTTAGGGGGACAGGGGAGTCGCGAGCAGTACTTC. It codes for CASSLGGQGSREQYF.

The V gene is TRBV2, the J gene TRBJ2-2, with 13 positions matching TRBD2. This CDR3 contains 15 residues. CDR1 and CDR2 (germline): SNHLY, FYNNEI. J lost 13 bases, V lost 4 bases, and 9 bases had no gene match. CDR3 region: CASSGRTSGSIGLFF. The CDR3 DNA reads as TGTGCCAGCAGTGGACGGACTAGCGGGAGTATTGGGCTGTTTTTT.

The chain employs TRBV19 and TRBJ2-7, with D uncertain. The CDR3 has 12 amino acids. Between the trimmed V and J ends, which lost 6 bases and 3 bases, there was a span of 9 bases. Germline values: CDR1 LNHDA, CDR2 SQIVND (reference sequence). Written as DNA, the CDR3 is TGTGCCAGTAGGAATAGATTCTACGAGCAGTACTTC. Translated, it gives CASRNRFYEQYF.

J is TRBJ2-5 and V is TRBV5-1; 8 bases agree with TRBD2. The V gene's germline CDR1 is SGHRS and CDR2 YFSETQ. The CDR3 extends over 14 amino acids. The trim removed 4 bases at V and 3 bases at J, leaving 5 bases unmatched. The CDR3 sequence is CASSLSAGEETQYF. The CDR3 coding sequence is TGCGCCAGCAGCCTTTCAGCGGGAGAAGAGACCCAGTACTTC. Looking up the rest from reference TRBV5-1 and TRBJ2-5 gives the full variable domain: KAGVTQTPRYLIKTRGQQVTLSCSPISGHRSVSWYQQTPGQGLQFLFEYFSETQRNKGNFPGRFSGRQFSNSRSEMNVSTLELGDSALYLCASSLSAGEETQYFGPGTRLLVL.

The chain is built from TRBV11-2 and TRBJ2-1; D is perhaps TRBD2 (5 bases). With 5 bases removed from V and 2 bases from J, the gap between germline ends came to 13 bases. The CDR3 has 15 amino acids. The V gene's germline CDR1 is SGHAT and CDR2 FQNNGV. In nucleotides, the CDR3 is TGTGCCAGCAGCCCAACTAGTCTGGCCTACAATGAGCAGTTCTTC. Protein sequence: CASSPTSLAYNEQFF.

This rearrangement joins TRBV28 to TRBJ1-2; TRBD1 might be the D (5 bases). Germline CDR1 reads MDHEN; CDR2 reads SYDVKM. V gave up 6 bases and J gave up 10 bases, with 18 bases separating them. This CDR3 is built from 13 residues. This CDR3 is CASRSSDSPYYTF. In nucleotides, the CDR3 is TGTGCCAGCAGGAGTAGTGACAGTCCTTACTACACCTTC.

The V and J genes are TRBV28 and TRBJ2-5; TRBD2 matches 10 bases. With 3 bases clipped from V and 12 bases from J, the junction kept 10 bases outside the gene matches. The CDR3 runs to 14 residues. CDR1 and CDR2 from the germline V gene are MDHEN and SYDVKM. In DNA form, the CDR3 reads TGTGCCAGCAGTTTTGAAAGCGGGAGGGCCACGGAGTACTTC. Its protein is CASSFESGRATEYF.

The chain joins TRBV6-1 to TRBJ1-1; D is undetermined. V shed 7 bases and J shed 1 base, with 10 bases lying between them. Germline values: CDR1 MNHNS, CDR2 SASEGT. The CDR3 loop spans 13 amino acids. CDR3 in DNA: TGTGCCAGCATTAGCTTTCAGAACACTGAAGCTTTCTTT. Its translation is CASISFQNTEAFF.

The CDR3 reads CASLGQPNEKLFF. The CDR3 DNA is TGTGCCAGCTTGGGACAGCCAAATGAAAAACTGTTTTTT. V gene TRBV25-1 combines with J gene TRBJ1-4; TRBD1 agrees at 7 bases. This CDR3 is 13 amino acids long. Germline trimming cut 8 bases from V and 5 bases from J; bases unmatched to any gene: 5. CDR1 and CDR2 (germline): MGHDK, SYGVNS.

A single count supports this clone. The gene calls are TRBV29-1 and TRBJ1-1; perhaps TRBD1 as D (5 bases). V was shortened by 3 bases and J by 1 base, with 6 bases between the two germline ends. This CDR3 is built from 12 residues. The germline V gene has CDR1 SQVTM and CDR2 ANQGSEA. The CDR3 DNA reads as TGCAGCGTTGAGCAGGGGAACACTGAAGCTTTCTTT. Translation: CSVEQGNTEAFF.

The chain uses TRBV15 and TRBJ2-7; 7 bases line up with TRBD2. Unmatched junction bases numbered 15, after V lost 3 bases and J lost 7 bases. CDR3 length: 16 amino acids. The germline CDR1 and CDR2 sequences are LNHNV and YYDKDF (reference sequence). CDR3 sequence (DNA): TGTGCCACCAGCAGTGGCGGACCGGGAGGACCCTCGGAGCAGTACTTC. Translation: CATSSGGPGGPSEQYF.

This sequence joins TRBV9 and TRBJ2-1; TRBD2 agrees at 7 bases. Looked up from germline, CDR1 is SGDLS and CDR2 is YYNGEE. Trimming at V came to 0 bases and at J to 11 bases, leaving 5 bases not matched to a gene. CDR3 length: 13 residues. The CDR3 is CASSVGGGGQQFF. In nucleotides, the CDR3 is TGTGCCAGCAGCGTAGGGGGGGGAGGGCAGCAGTTCTTC.

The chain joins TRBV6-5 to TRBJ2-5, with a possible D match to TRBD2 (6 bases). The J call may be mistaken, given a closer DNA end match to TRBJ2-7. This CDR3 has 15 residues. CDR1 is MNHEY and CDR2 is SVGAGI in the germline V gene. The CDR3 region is CASSTMGDSSYEQYF. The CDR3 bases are TGTGCCAGCAGTACAATGGGGGACTCCTCCTACGAGCAGTACTTC.

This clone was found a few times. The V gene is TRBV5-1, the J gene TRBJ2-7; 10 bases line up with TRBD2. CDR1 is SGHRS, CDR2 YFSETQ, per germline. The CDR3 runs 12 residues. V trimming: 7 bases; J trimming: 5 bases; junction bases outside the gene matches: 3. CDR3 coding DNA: TGCGCCAGCCGGACTAGCGGCGACGAGCAGTACTTC. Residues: CASRTSGDEQYF.

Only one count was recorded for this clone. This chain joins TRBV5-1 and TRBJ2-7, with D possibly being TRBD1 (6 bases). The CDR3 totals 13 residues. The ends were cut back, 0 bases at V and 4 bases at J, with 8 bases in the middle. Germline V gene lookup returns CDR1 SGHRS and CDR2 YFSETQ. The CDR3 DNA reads TGCGCCAGCAGCTTGGGACAGGTTTACGAGCAGTACTTC. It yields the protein CASSLGQVYEQYF. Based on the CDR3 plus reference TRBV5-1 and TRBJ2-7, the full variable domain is KAGVTQTPRYLIKTRGQQVTLSCSPISGHRSVSWYQQTPGQGLQFLFEYFSETQRNKGNFPGRFSGRQFSNSRSEMNVSTLELGDSALYLCASSLGQVYEQYFGPGTRLTVT.

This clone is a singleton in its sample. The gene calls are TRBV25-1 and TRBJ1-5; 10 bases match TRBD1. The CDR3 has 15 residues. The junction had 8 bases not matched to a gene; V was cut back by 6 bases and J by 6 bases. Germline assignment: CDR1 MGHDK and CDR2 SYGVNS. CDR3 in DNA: TGTGCCAGCAGCTCGGGACAGGGGATAGGTCAGCCCCAGCATTTT. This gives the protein CASSSGQGIGQPQHF.